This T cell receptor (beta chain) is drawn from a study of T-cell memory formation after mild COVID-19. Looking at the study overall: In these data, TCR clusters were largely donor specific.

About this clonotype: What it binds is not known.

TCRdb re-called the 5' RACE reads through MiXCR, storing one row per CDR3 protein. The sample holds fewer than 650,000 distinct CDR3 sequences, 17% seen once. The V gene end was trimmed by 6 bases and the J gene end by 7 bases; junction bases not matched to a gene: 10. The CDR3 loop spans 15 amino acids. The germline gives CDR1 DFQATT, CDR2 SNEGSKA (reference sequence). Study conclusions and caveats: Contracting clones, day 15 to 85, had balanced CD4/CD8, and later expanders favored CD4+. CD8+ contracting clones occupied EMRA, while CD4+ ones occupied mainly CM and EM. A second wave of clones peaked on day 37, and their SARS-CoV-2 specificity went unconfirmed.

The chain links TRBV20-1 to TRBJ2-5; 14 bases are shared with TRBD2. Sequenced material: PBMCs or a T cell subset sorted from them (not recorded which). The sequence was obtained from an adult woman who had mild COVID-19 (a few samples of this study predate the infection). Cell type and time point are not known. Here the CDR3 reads CSARRLAGGSGTQYF. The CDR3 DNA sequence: TGCAGTGCCAGGAGACTAGCGGGAGGGTCAGGGACCCAGTACTTC.